This T cell receptor (beta chain) was sequenced for a study of cytomegalovirus exposure and HLA in healthy donors. Broader study findings: Cytomegalovirus-associated TCR beta chains were listed, numbering more than 150. Earlier findings revealed that most TCR beta V segments proved productive either about 90% or about 30% of the time. Common viral pathogens seemed to be connected with several of the most significant clusters, according to a later analysis.

This clone was seen just once. The antigen remains undetermined. PCR involved 60 Vbeta and 13 Jbeta primers. Data came from immunoSEQ multiplex PCR; TCRdb stores just in-frame clones and leaves some out. In the table there are about 63,000 clones, 80% to 90% of which are singletons. Material: PBMCs. This TCR was sampled from a woman in her twenties or thirties in good health and CMV-seropositive.

CDR3 DNA sequence: TGTGCCAGCAGCCAAGGGTCTAGCCACAATGAAGTCGGGCAGTTCTTC. Protein sequence: CASSQGSSHNEVGQFF. The gene calls are TRBV4-2 and TRBJ2-1, with D tentatively TRBD2 (5 bases). The germline V gene encodes CDR1 LGHNA and CDR2 YNFKEQ. This CDR3 has 16 amino acids. V dropped 1 base and J dropped 12 bases, with 22 bases sitting between them.